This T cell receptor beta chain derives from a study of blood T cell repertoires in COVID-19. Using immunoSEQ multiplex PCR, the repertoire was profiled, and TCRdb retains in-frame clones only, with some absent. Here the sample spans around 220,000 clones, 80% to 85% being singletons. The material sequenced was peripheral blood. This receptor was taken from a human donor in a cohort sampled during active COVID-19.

The DNA of the CDR3 is TGTGCCAGCAGCTCCTCCGGGACAGGGTGGTACGAGCAGTACTTC. Translated, it gives CASSSSGTGWYEQYF. This sequence joins TRBV28 and TRBJ2-7, with 9 bases identical to TRBD1. Losses at the gene ends were 6 bases for V and 4 bases for J; bases not matched to a gene: 10. The CDR3 totals 15 residues. Germline V gene data show CDR1 as MDHEN and CDR2 as SYDVKM.